A single sample gave rise to the 30 T cell receptor beta chains below, sequenced in a study of OX40 agonist ivuxolimab in advanced cancers. Repertoires were generated with immunoSEQ multiplex PCR, while TCRdb's copy carries only in-frame clones and drops some. The sample yields about 46,000 clones, 82% seen once. The sequenced sample was CD4+ or CD8+ T cells sorted from blood, obtained in a trial of the OX40 agonist ivuxolimab. These receptors all stem from an adult with an advanced solid tumor such as melanoma, head and neck, liver or kidney cancer.

A single count supports this clone. CDR3 sequence: CSVAIAAKVQFF. DNA of the CDR3: TGCAGCGTAGCGATAGCGGCCAAGGTGCAGTTCTTC. The rearrangement links TRBV29-1 to TRBJ2-1, with TRBD2 as a possible D gene (6 bases). V lost 6 bases, J lost 12 bases, and 18 bases lay in between. From germline, CDR1 is SQVTM and CDR2 ANQGSEA. This CDR3 contains 12 residues.

This chain joins TRBV10-3 and TRBJ2-7, with 10 bases lining up with TRBD1. Trimming took 6 bases from V and 1 from J; bases not matched to a gene: 3. In germline, CDR1 is ENHRY, CDR2 SYGVKD. This CDR3 is 14 amino acids long. The CDR3 reads CAISGTGDSYEQYF. The CDR3 DNA reads as TGTGCCATCAGCGGGACAGGGGATTCCTACGAGCAGTACTTC.

The V gene is TRBV30, the J gene TRBJ2-3; D is uncertain. The germline CDR1 and CDR2 sequences are GTSNPN and SVGIG (reference sequence). This CDR3 is 13 amino acids long. Trimming took 4 bases from V and 2 from J, leaving 10 bases between them. The CDR3 nucleotides read TGTGCCTGGAATTTCCTCGCCACAGATACGCAGTATTTT. Translating gives CAWNFLATDTQYF. The entire variable domain, with the rest obtained from reference TRBV30 and TRBJ2-3, is as follows: SQTIHQWPATLVQPVGSPLSLECTVEGTSNPNLYWYRQAAGRGLQLLFYSVGIGQISSEVPQNLSASRPQDRQFILSSKKLLLSDSGFYLCAWNFLATDTQYFGPGTRLTVL.

This chain links TRBV4-1 with TRBJ1-2, with TRBD1 matching 7 bases. V lost 1 base and J lost 8; bases outside the gene matches: 16. The CDR3 runs 17 residues. CDR1 is MGHRA and CDR2 is YSYEKL in the germline V gene. This chain's CDR3 is CASSQVDLGIPGGGYTF. The CDR3 DNA follows: TGCGCCAGCAGCCAAGTGGACTTAGGAATCCCAGGGGGAGGCTACACCTTC.

The chain has TRBV2 and TRBJ2-5; weak D call: TRBD2 (6 bases). From germline, CDR1 is SNHLY and CDR2 FYNNEI. Trimming left V 3 bases short and J 0 bases short, with 8 bases between. CDR3 size: 14 residues. CDR3 in DNA: TGTGCCAGCAGTGACGCGGGGTACCAAGAGACCCAGTACTTC. The encoded protein is CASSDAGYQETQYF.

This chain joins TRBV5-4 and TRBJ2-7, with D possibly matching TRBD2 (5 bases). Trimming took off 8 bases at V and 3 bases at J, with 18 bases between the two ends. The CDR3 totals 14 residues. Germline loops: CDR1 SGHNT, CDR2 YYREEE (reference sequence). The CDR3 DNA is TGTGCCAGTTCGAGAGGGCATGGTGGCTACGAGCAGTACTTC. This codes for CASSRGHGGYEQYF.

This clone was picked up a small number of times. The chain joins TRBV10-3 to TRBJ1-1; possible D gene TRBD1, 5 bases. The CDR3 consists of 13 residues. The germline V gene encodes CDR1 ENHRY and CDR2 SYGVKD. The ends were cut back, 11 bases at V and 2 bases at J, with 15 bases in the middle. The CDR3 sequence is CAYSGALNTEAFF. The CDR3 DNA follows: TGTGCCTACTCTGGGGCCTTAAACACTGAAGCTTTCTTT.

This clone has just one count. This rearrangement joins TRBV28 to TRBJ1-2, with TRBD1 as a possible D gene (6 bases). V gave up 6 bases and J gave up 0 bases, with 14 bases separating them. This CDR3 contains 15 residues. CDR1 is MDHEN, CDR2 SYDVKM, per germline. The CDR3, as DNA: TGTGCCAGCAGCAGCTACAGGGTCTCTAACTATGGCTACACCTTC. This encodes CASSSYRVSNYGYTF.

The gene calls are TRBV5-4 and TRBJ2-3; D not resolved. Germline CDR1 reads SGHNT; CDR2 reads YYREEE (reference sequence). The V and J ends lost 4 bases and 2 bases respectively, with 14 bases between them. CDR3 length: 15 amino acids. The CDR3 sequence: CASSPKGSNTDTQYF. DNA for the CDR3: TGTGCCAGCAGCCCGAAAGGCTCAAACACAGATACGCAGTATTTT.

The chain recombines TRBV6-6 with TRBJ1-1; D ambiguous. This CDR3 has 12 residues. Looked up from germline, CDR1 is MNHNY and CDR2 is SVGAGI (reference sequence). Trimming removed 2 bases from V and 4 bases from J, with 5 bases in between. In DNA, the CDR3 is TGTGCCAGCAGTTACGCCGGCACTGAAGCTTTCTTT. As protein: CASSYAGTEAFF.

This CDR3 is CASSSRTYTYEQYF. The CDR3 DNA is TGCGCCAGCAGCTCCCGGACTTACACCTACGAGCAGTACTTC. The V and J genes are TRBV5-1 and TRBJ2-7; TRBD2 might be the D (5 bases). Germline V gene data show CDR1 as SGHRS and CDR2 as YFSETQ. The V end was cut by 3 bases, the J end by 2 bases, with 12 bases between. The CDR3 length is 14 residues.

V and J are TRBV7-2 and TRBJ2-1, with 11 bases lining up with TRBD2. V was clipped by 4 bases and J by 10 bases; unmatched bases: 6. This CDR3 spans 14 amino acids. The germline CDR1 and CDR2 sequences are SGHTA and FQGNSA. The CDR3 here is CASSWGTSGNEQFF. The DNA of the CDR3 is TGTGCCAGCAGCTGGGGGACTAGCGGCAACGAGCAGTTCTTC.

This chain links TRBV5-1 with TRBJ1-3; TRBD1 matches 8 bases. The V gene end was trimmed by 4 bases and the J gene end by 4 bases; junction bases not matched to a gene: 13. This CDR3 spans 17 amino acids. Germline V CDR1 and CDR2: SGHRS, YFSETQ. The CDR3 DNA is TGCGCCAGCAGCCCCCACGATGGACAGGGTTCCGGAAACACCATATATTTT. Protein: CASSPHDGQGSGNTIYF.

J is TRBJ1-3 and V is TRBV6-1; D ambiguous. The CDR3 is 14 residues long. V dropped 7 bases and J dropped 4 bases, with 14 bases sitting between them. CDR1 MNHNS and CDR2 SASEGT come from the germline V gene. The CDR3 bases are TGTGCCAGCACCGTTGAAGGGCACGGAAACACCATATATTTT. Protein sequence: CASTVEGHGNTIYF.

The V call is TRBV5-4, the J call TRBJ2-7, with a weak D call TRBD2 (7 bases). Germline values: CDR1 SGHNT, CDR2 YYREEE (reference sequence). Between the trimmed V and J ends, which lost 4 bases and 4 bases, there was a span of 18 bases. The CDR3 consists of 15 residues. The CDR3 bases are TGTGCCAGCAGCCAGGGAGGACGGGGGGCTTACGAGCAGTACTTC. The encoded protein is CASSQGGRGAYEQYF.

The genes are TRBV5-1 and TRBJ2-5, with D hard to call. Trimming took off 0 bases at V and 2 bases at J, with 8 bases between the two ends. CDR3 length: 14 amino acids. Germline V gives CDR1 SGHRS, CDR2 YFSETQ. CDR3 amino acids: CASSLGGWQETQYF. CDR3 nucleotides: TGCGCCAGCAGCTTGGGAGGATGGCAAGAGACCCAGTACTTC.

This chain connects TRBV7-9 to TRBJ1-4; TRBD1 matches at 8 bases. CDR3 length: 18 amino acids. The trim removed 1 base at V and 2 bases at J, leaving 9 bases unmatched. Looked up from germline, CDR1 is SEHNR and CDR2 is FQNEAQ (reference sequence). CDR3 nucleotides: TGTGCCAGCAGCTTAGGGAAACTTCAGGGGGCCACTAATGAAAAACTGTTTTTT. Protein sequence: CASSLGKLQGATNEKLFF.

CDR3 sequence: CASSDQGAGEGEQFF. In DNA form, the CDR3 reads TGTGCCAGCAGCGACCAAGGAGCAGGGGAGGGCGAGCAGTTCTTC. V usage is TRBV9 and J usage is TRBJ2-1; D is possibly TRBD2 (7 bases). Trimming shortened V by 3 bases and J by 10 bases, and 20 bases separated the two germline ends. Germline V lookup: CDR1 SGDLS, CDR2 YYNGEE. The CDR3 runs to 15 residues.

The CDR3 DNA is TGTGCCAGCAGTGAATTGTATAGGACTAGCGGGGTCTCCGGTGGGACCCAGTACTTC. Encoded protein: CASSELYRTSGVSGGTQYF. This chain joins TRBV6-1 and TRBJ2-5; TRBD2 matches at 12 bases. The CDR3 is 19 residues long. J was trimmed by 7 bases and V by 2 bases; bases with no gene match: 17. In germline, CDR1 is MNHNS, CDR2 SASEGT.

CDR3 sequence: CASSGRQLGGEQYF. The CDR3 coding sequence is TGTGCCAGCAGCGGCAGACAGTTGGGGGGCGAGCAGTACTTC. This rearrangement joins TRBV9 to TRBJ2-7; D is perhaps TRBD2 (6 bases). Trimming pared 3 bases from V and 6 bases from J, leaving 16 bases between. The CDR3 has 14 residues. Per the germline V gene, CDR1 is SGDLS and CDR2 is YYNGEE.

The V call is TRBV5-6, the J call TRBJ2-7, with 7 nucleotides matching TRBD1. The germline V gene encodes CDR1 SGHDT and CDR2 YYEEEE. The CDR3 sequence is 14 residues long. With V trimmed by 5 bases and J by 1 base, 6 bases remained unmatched. The CDR3 DNA is TGTGCCAGCAGGGGAACAGGGGCGTCCTACGAGCAGTACTTC. Translating it yields CASRGTGASYEQYF. Full variable domain (remainder filled in from reference TRBV5-6 and TRBJ2-7): DAGVTQSPTHLIKTRGQQVTLRCSPKSGHDTVSWYQQALGQGPQFIFQYYEEEERQRGNFPDRFSGHQFPNYSSELNVNALLLGDSALYLCASRGTGASYEQYFGPGTRLTVT.

This clone was seen a few times. The gene calls are TRBV19 and TRBJ2-1, with TRBD1 matching 7 bases. Germline V CDR1 and CDR2: LNHDA, SQIVND (reference sequence). Unmatched junction bases numbered 9, after V lost 5 bases and J lost 8 bases. This CDR3 is 14 amino acids long. CDR3 sequence (DNA): TGTGCCAGTAGTCCGGGACAGCGCACGTATGAGCAGTTCTTC. The encoded protein is CASSPGQRTYEQFF.

This clone occurred once. Here the CDR3 DNA reads TGTGCCAGTAGTATGCTCGGACTAGCGGCTAGCACAGATACGCAGTATTTT. This translates into CASSMLGLAASTDTQYF. The chain uses TRBV19 and TRBJ2-3, with 10 bases matching TRBD2. The germline V gene encodes CDR1 LNHDA and CDR2 SQIVND (reference sequence). Trimming removed 3 bases from V and 0 bases from J; junction bases left unmatched: 6. The CDR3 spans 17 residues. Variable domain in full (rest from reference TRBV19 and TRBJ2-3): DGGITQSPKYLFRKEGQNVTLSCEQNLNHDAMYWYRQDPGQGLRLIYYSQIVNDFQKGDIAEGYSVSREKKESFPLTVTSAQKNPTAFYLCASSMLGLAASTDTQYFGPGTRLTVL.

The CDR3 is CASSFNRSRNEKLFF. The CDR3 nucleotides are TGTGCCAGCAGCTTCAACAGGTCGCGTAATGAAAAACTGTTTTTT. The rearrangement uses TRBV7-9 and TRBJ1-4; TRBD1 is a possible D gene (5 bases). Germline CDR1 SEHNR, CDR2 FQNEAQ (reference sequence). The CDR3 is 15 residues long. V was trimmed by 3 bases and J by 4 bases, leaving 12 bases between them.

This clone was seen only a few times. The chain joins TRBV9 to TRBJ2-5, with 12 positions matching TRBD2. CDR1 is SGDLS, CDR2 YYNGEE, per germline. The CDR3 has 15 residues. V shed 0 bases and J 4 bases; nucleotides not matched to a gene: 1. DNA for the CDR3: TGTGCCAGCAGCGTAGCGGGACTAGCGGGAGAGACCCAGTACTTC. It yields the protein CASSVAGLAGETQYF.

This clone has just a few counts. The chain joins TRBV30 to TRBJ1-2; 7 bases fit TRBD1. The germline V gene has CDR1 GTSNPN and CDR2 SVGIG (reference sequence). The CDR3 has 12 residues. V lost 5 bases, J lost 4 bases, and 4 bases stayed unmatched. The CDR3 region is CAWETGTYGYTF. In DNA form, the CDR3 reads TGTGCCTGGGAGACAGGGACCTATGGCTACACCTTC. The complete variable domain, with remaining parts taken from reference TRBV30 and TRBJ1-2, reads SQTIHQWPATLVQPVGSPLSLECTVEGTSNPNLYWYRQAAGRGLQLLFYSVGIGQISSEVPQNLSASRPQDRQFILSSKKLLLSDSGFYLCAWETGTYGYTFGSGTRLTVV.

The genes are TRBV7-2 and TRBJ1-1, with D uncertain. Germline values: CDR1 SGHTA, CDR2 FQGNSA. The CDR3 sequence is 14 residues long. V was clipped by 6 bases and J by 1 base, with 12 bases between them. The CDR3, as DNA: TGTGCCAGCAGAACCGACGTCAGGAACACTGAAGCTTTCTTT. Translation gives CASRTDVRNTEAFF.

The chain combines TRBV28 with TRBJ2-7, with 7 bases that match TRBD2. V trimming: 7 bases; J trimming: 2 bases; junction bases outside the gene matches: 11. The V gene's germline CDR1 is MDHEN and CDR2 SYDVKM. The CDR3 has 15 amino acids. CDR3 residues: CASTPSRDYTYEQYF. The DNA for the CDR3 is TGTGCCAGCACTCCTAGCCGGGACTATACCTACGAGCAGTACTTC. The whole variable domain, filled in from reference TRBV28 and TRBJ2-7, reads DVKVTQSSRYLVKRTGEKVFLECVQDMDHENMFWYRQDPGLGLRLIYFSYDVKMKEKGDIPEGYSVSREKKERFSLILESASTNQTSMYLCASTPSRDYTYEQYFGPGTRLTVT.

The chain is built from TRBV6-6 and TRBJ1-2, with D possibly TRBD1 on 5 matching bases. Germline V gene sequence: CDR1 MNHNY, CDR2 SVGAGI (reference sequence). With 9 bases removed from V and 9 bases from J, the gap between germline ends came to 14 bases. CDR3 size: 11 residues. The CDR3 loop is CASTDRGSYTF. The CDR3 coding sequence is TGTGCCAGTACTGATCGGGGCAGCTACACCTTC.

The gene calls are TRBV6-1 and TRBJ2-3, with 7 bases identical to TRBD2. The CDR3 has 13 amino acids. The germline gives CDR1 MNHNS, CDR2 SASEGT. Trimming at V came to 11 bases and at J to 3 bases, leaving 8 bases not matched to a gene. CDR3 in amino acids: CALAWGGTDTQYF. CDR3 DNA sequence: TGTGCCCTAGCATGGGGGGGAACAGATACGCAGTATTTT.